The 10 T cell receptor beta chains in this list originate from one sample, sequenced in a study of CD8+ T cells in alopecia areata. Investigators isolated RNA and reverse transcribed it into cDNA to act as the sequencing template. Some clones are missing from TCRdb's copy, which holds only in-frame ones; the method was immunoSEQ multiplex PCR. Of about 180,000 clones listed, roughly 60% are singletons. Sequenced here: CD4+ T cells sorted from blood, sampled at week 0. These TCRs come from a human donor with alopecia areata.

This clone was detected only a few times. CDR3 protein: CASSLEGPPSYEQYF. CDR3 nucleotides: TGTGCCAGCAGCTTAGAAGGGCCGCCTTCCTACGAGCAGTACTTC. The V call is TRBV7-2, the J call TRBJ2-7, with unresolved D. The germline V gene has CDR1 SGHTA and CDR2 FQGNSA. The V gene lost 1 base and the J gene lost 1 base, with 11 bases spanning the gap. The CDR3 has 15 amino acids.

The chain couples TRBV27 to TRBJ1-2; possible D gene TRBD1, 5 bases. V was pared by 7 bases and J by 3 bases, with 18 bases between. CDR3 size: 15 residues. Germline CDR1 and CDR2: MNHEY and SMNVEV (reference sequence). The DNA of the CDR3 is TGTGCCAGCAAAGCCGGGACTCCGGCCTACTATGGCTACACCTTC. Translated, it gives CASKAGTPAYYGYTF.

The genes are TRBV7-2 and TRBJ2-1; possibly TRBD1 or TRBD2 for D (5 bases each). CDR3 size: 14 residues. In germline, CDR1 is SGHTA, CDR2 FQGNSA. V lost 11 bases and J lost 6, with 20 bases in between. CDR3 loop: CASYRDRGSNEQFF. The CDR3 DNA sequence: TGTGCCTCCTACCGGGACCGCGGATCCAATGAGCAGTTCTTC.

The J gene is TRBJ1-2, the V gene TRBV27, with unresolved D. V was shortened by 0 bases and J by 4 bases, with 6 bases between the two germline ends. This CDR3 has 13 amino acids. Germline CDR1 and CDR2: MNHEY and SMNVEV (reference sequence). The CDR3: CASSLSGSYGYTF. For the CDR3, the DNA is TGTGCCAGCAGTTTATCAGGTAGCTATGGCTACACCTTC.

A few counts support this clone. The chain couples TRBV2 to TRBJ2-3; 8 nucleotides agree with TRBD2. The CDR3 consists of 14 residues. J was trimmed by 1 base and V by 4 bases; bases with no gene match: 1. Per the germline V gene, CDR1 is SNHLY and CDR2 is FYNNEI. CDR3 nucleotides: TGTGCCAGCAGTGGAGCGGGGGGCACAGATACGCAGTATTTT. The encoded protein is CASSGAGGTDTQYF.

This clone showed up just once. The chain joins TRBV29-1 to TRBJ2-3; D remains unclear. Germline V CDR1 and CDR2: SQVTM, ANQGSEA. CDR3 size: 12 residues. V was shortened by 6 bases and J by 6 bases, with 13 bases between the two germline ends. CDR3 protein: CSVLRSRDTQYF. The CDR3 coding sequence is TGCAGCGTCCTCCGGTCGAGGGATACGCAGTATTTT.

In its sample, this clone was seen a few times. The chain has TRBV7-9 and TRBJ1-2, with a tentative D call TRBD1 (5 bases). V was cut by 5 bases and J by 7 bases, with 14 bases left in between. Germline V gene sequence: CDR1 SEHNR, CDR2 FQNEAQ (reference sequence). The CDR3 loop spans 13 amino acids. CDR3 sequence reads: CASSPGGRVGYTF. CDR3 in DNA: TGTGCCAGCAGCCCTGGGGGAAGAGTTGGCTACACCTTC.

This chain links TRBV25-1 with TRBJ2-5; D is unresolved. V was pared by 1 base and J by 5 bases, with 17 bases between. The CDR3 has 16 residues. The germline CDR1 and CDR2 sequences are MGHDK and SYGVNS. The CDR3 region is CASSESLTRLPETQYF. CDR3 nucleotides: TGTGCCAGCAGTGAATCCCTGACAAGGCTACCGGAGACCCAGTACTTC. The full variable domain, in which reference TRBV25-1 and TRBJ2-5 provide the parts outside the CDR3, is EADIYQTPRYLVIGTGKKITLECSQTMGHDKMYWYQQDPGMELHLIHYSYGVNSTEKGDLSSESTVSRIRTEHFPLTLESARPSHTSQYLCASSESLTRLPETQYFGPGTRLLVL.

This chain uses TRBV10-3 with TRBJ2-1, with 10 bases matching TRBD2. From germline, CDR1 is ENHRY and CDR2 SYGVKD. This CDR3 region has 18 residues. V shed 2 bases, J shed 7 bases, and the junction held 14 bases outside the gene matches. The CDR3 loop reads CAISEQASGGTRENEQFF. CDR3 DNA: TGTGCCATCAGTGAGCAGGCTAGCGGGGGAACTCGGGAAAATGAGCAGTTCTTC.

V gene TRBV7-2 combines with J gene TRBJ2-7; D is unclear. Trimming took off 1 base at V and 1 base at J, with 8 bases between the two ends. This CDR3 is 14 amino acids long. Germline loops: CDR1 SGHTA, CDR2 FQGNSA. The CDR3 DNA sequence: TGTGCCAGCAGCTTAGGGTACGGGTCCTACGAGCAGTACTTC. Encoded protein: CASSLGYGSYEQYF.